This T cell receptor beta chain emerged from a study of identical twins. In the case of this clonotype: Relative to the germline gene, one junction end is altered; a read error may explain this.

TCRdb re-derived calls from the 5' RACE reads in MiXCR, one entry per CDR3 protein. The sample contains about 300,000 distinct CDR3 sequences, roughly an eighth of which appear only once. The same data also contributed to another study, on yellow fever vaccine responses in identical twins.

Material: CD8+ T cells sorted from blood. The sequence was obtained from a young woman in good health.

The CDR3 nucleotides read TGTGCCAGCAGCCCACGGTGGGACTCAAGCACAGATATGCAGTATTTT. It yields the protein CASSPRWDSSTDMQYF. The rearrangement uses TRBV5-4 and TRBJ2-3; maybe TRBD2 (6 bases). The germline V gene has CDR1 SGHNT and CDR2 YYREEE (reference sequence). This CDR3 comprises 16 residues.